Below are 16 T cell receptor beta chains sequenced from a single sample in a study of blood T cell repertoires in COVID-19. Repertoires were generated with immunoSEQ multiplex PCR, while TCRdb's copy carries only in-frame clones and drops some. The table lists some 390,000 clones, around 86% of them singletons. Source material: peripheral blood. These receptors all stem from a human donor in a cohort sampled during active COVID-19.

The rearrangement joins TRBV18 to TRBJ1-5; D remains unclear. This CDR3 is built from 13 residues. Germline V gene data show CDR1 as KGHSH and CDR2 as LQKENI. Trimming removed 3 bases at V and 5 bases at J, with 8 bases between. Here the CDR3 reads CASSPDYDQPQHF. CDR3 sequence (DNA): TGTGCCAGCTCACCCGACTATGATCAGCCCCAGCATTTT.

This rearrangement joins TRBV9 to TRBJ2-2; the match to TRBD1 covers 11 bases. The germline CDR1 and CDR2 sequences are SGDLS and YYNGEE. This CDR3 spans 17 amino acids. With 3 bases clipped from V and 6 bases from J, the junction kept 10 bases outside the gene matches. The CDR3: CASSGPPGTGGSGELFF. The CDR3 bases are TGTGCCAGCAGCGGACCCCCCGGGACAGGGGGTTCCGGGGAGCTGTTTTTT.

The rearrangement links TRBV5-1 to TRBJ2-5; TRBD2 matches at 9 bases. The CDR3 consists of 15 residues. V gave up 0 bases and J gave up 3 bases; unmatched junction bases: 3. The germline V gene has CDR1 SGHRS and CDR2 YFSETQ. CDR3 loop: CASSLVASGEETQYF. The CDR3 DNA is TGCGCCAGCAGCTTGGTGGCTAGCGGGGAAGAGACCCAGTACTTC. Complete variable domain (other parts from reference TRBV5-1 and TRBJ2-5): KAGVTQTPRYLIKTRGQQVTLSCSPISGHRSVSWYQQTPGQGLQFLFEYFSETQRNKGNFPGRFSGRQFSNSRSEMNVSTLELGDSALYLCASSLVASGEETQYFGPGTRLLVL.

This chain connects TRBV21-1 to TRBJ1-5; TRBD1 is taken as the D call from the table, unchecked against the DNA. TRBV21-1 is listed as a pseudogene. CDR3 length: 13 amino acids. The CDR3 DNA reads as TGTGCCAGCAGGGGACATAGGGCACAGCCCCAGCATTTT. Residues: CASRGHRAQPQHF.

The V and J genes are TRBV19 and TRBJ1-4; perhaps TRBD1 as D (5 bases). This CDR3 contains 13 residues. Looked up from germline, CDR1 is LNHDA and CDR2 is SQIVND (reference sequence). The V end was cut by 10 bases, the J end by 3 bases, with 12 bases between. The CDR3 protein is CATRQPPNEKLFF. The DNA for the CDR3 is TGTGCCACCCGACAGCCACCTAATGAAAAACTGTTTTTT.

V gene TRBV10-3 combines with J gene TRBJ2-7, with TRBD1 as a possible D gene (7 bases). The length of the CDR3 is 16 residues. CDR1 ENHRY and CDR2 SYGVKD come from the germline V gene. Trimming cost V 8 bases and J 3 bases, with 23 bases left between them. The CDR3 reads CAIHGVRGVPLYEQYF. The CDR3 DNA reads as TGTGCCATCCATGGCGTCAGGGGGGTCCCCCTCTACGAGCAGTACTTC.

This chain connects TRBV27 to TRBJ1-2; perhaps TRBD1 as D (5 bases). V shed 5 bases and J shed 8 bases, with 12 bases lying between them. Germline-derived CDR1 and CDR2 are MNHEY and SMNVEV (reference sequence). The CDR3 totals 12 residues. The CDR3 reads CASSKGMGGYTF. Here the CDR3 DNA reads TGTGCCAGCAGTAAGGGGATGGGGGGCTACACCTTC.

The CDR3 sequence is CSVNGGAVGQTQYF. CDR3 bases: TGCAGCGTTAACGGGGGGGCTGTAGGCCAGACCCAGTACTTC. The chain employs TRBV29-1 and TRBJ2-5; 8 positions match TRBD2. J was trimmed by 6 bases and V by 5 bases; bases with no gene match: 11. The germline V gene has CDR1 SQVTM and CDR2 ANQGSEA. The CDR3 spans 14 residues.

The DNA of the CDR3 is TGTGCCAGCCGACAGGACAATCAGCCCCAGCATTTT. This encodes CASRQDNQPQHF. The V call is TRBV28, the J call TRBJ1-5, with a tentative D call TRBD1 (6 bases). This CDR3 has 12 residues. Germline CDR1 and CDR2: MDHEN and SYDVKM. V was clipped by 8 bases and J by 3 bases, with 8 bases between them.

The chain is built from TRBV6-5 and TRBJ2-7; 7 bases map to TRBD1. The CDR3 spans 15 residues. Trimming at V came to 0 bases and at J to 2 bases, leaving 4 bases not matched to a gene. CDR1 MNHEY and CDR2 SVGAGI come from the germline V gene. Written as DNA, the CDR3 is TGTGCCAGCAGTTACTCGTGGGGACAGCCCTACGAGCAGTACTTC. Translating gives CASSYSWGQPYEQYF.

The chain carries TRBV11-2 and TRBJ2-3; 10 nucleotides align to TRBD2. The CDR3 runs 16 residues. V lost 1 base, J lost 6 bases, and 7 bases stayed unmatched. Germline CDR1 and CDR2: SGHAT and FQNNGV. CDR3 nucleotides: TGTGCCAGCAGCTTAGTAGGGACTAGCGATTTGGATACGCAGTATTTT. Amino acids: CASSLVGTSDLDTQYF.

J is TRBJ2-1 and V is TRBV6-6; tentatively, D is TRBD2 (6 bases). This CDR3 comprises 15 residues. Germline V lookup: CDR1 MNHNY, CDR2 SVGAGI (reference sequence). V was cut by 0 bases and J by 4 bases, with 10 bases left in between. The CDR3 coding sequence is TGTGCCAGCAGTTACTCGCGGGACCTTTACAATGAGCAGTTCTTC. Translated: CASSYSRDLYNEQFF.

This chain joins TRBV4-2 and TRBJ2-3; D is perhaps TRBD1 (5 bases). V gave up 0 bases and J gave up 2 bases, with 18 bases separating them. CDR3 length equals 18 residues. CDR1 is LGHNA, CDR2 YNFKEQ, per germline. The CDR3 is CASSQDNGAVPDTDTQYF. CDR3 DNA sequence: TGTGCCAGCAGCCAAGATAATGGGGCTGTACCGGACACAGATACGCAGTATTTT.

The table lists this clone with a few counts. The CDR3: CASRSHQGDNEKLFF. CDR3 DNA sequence: TGTGCCAGCAGATCACACCAGGGTGATAATGAAAAACTGTTTTTT. The chain is built from TRBV27 and TRBJ1-4; D might be TRBD1 (5 bases). The CDR3 sequence is 15 residues long. The germline V and J ends were trimmed by 6 bases and 4 bases, with 15 bases remaining between them. From germline, CDR1 is MNHEY and CDR2 SMNVEV (reference sequence).

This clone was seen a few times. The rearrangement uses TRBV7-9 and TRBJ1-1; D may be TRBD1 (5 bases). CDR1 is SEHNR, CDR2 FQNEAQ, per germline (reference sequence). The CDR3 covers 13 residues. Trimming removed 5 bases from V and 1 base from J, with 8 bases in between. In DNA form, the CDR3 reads TGTGCCAGCAGCCCGGACACGAACACTGAAGCTTTCTTT. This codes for CASSPDTNTEAFF.

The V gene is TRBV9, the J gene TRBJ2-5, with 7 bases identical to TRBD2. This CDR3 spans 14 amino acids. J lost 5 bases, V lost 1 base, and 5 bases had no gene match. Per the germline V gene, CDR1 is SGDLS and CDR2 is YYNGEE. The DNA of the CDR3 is TGTGCCAGCAGCGTAAACGGGGAGGGGGAGACCCAGTACTTC. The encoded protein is CASSVNGEGETQYF. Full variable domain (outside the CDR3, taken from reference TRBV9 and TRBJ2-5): DSGVTQTPKHLITATGQRVTLRCSPRSGDLSVYWYQQSLDQGLQFLIQYYNGEERAKGNILERFSAQQFPDLHSELNLSSLELGDSALYFCASSVNGEGETQYFGPGTRLLVL.